The 30 T cell receptor beta chains presented below share a single source sample, sequenced in a study of blood T cell repertoires in COVID-19. The protocol was immunoSEQ multiplex PCR, while the TCRdb copy is restricted to in-frame clones and leaves out a portion. The table lists tens of thousands of clones, approximately 80% of them singletons. Sample: peripheral blood. The receptors derive from a man aged 65-85 years with COVID-19, enrolled during active disease.

This clone is judged medium-sized. The chain links TRBV7-3 to TRBJ2-7; 11 bases agree with TRBD2. This CDR3 comprises 14 residues. Unmatched junction bases numbered 2, after V lost 5 bases and J lost 2 bases. Germline V gene data show CDR1 as SGHTA and CDR2 as FQGTGA. CDR3 protein: CASSIAGGPYEQYF. CDR3 DNA: TGTGCCAGCAGCATAGCGGGAGGGCCCTACGAGCAGTACTTC.

This clone was seen a single time. The CDR3 sequence is CASSLAAGRVSYEQYF. In DNA form, the CDR3 reads TGTGCCAGCAGCTTGGCCGCCGGGAGGGTTAGCTACGAGCAGTACTTC. The chain carries TRBV5-4 and TRBJ2-7, with 8 bases aligning to TRBD2. CDR1 and CDR2 from the germline V gene are SGHNT and YYREEE (reference sequence). The CDR3 runs to 16 residues. V shed 0 bases, J shed 3 bases, and the junction held 8 bases outside the gene matches.

This rearrangement joins TRBV19 to TRBJ2-1, with 11 positions matching TRBD2. Germline CDR1 LNHDA, CDR2 SQIVND (reference sequence). The CDR3 loop spans 14 amino acids. Losses at the gene ends were 6 bases for V and 5 bases for J; bases not matched to a gene: 3. The CDR3 loop reads CASSLLAGDNEQFF. CDR3 DNA: TGTGCCAGTAGCCTACTAGCGGGAGACAATGAGCAGTTCTTC.

The chain couples TRBV7-9 to TRBJ1-1, with 7 bases aligning to TRBD1. With 5 bases clipped from V and 0 bases from J, the junction kept 12 bases outside the gene matches. CDR3 length: 17 amino acids. Germline V gene lookup returns CDR1 SEHNR and CDR2 FQNEAQ (reference sequence). The CDR3, as DNA: TGTGCCAGCAGCATACTGAGGGACAGCAGCTTGAACACTGAAGCTTTCTTT. Its protein is CASSILRDSSLNTEAFF. The variable domain in full, completed from reference TRBV7-9 and TRBJ1-1, reads DTGVSQNPRHKITKRGQNVTFRCDPISEHNRLYWYRQTLGQGPEFLTYFQNEAQLEKSRLLSDRFSAERPKGSFSTLEIQRTEQGDSAMYLCASSILRDSSLNTEAFFGQGTRLTVV.

This chain links TRBV10-3 with TRBJ1-2, with 8 positions matching TRBD1. V was clipped by 3 bases and J by 5 bases; unmatched bases: 2. CDR1 is ENHRY, CDR2 SYGVKD, per germline. This CDR3 region has 13 residues. The DNA of the CDR3 is TGTGCCATCAGTGAACAGGGGGGGTATGGCTACACCTTC. Its translation is CAISEQGGYGYTF.

The chain employs TRBV9 and TRBJ1-3; 8 nucleotides line up with TRBD1. Germline CDR1 and CDR2: SGDLS and YYNGEE. The CDR3 consists of 15 residues. Unmatched junction bases numbered 4, after V lost 4 bases and J lost 1 base. DNA for the CDR3: TGTGCCAGCAGCCCCCGGACAGGGTCTGGAAACACCATATATTTT. It specifies CASSPRTGSGNTIYF.

This clone was counted a single time. The chain joins TRBV6-5 to TRBJ2-2; D is perhaps TRBD1 (5 bases). Trimming took off 8 bases at V and 1 base at J, with 11 bases between the two ends. From germline, CDR1 is MNHEY and CDR2 SVGAGI. There are 14 residues in the CDR3. The CDR3 loop is CASGWTQNTGELFF. CDR3 bases: TGTGCCAGCGGTTGGACACAGAACACCGGGGAGCTGTTTTTT.

J is TRBJ1-2 and V is TRBV28; 7 nucleotides match TRBD1. The germline V gene has CDR1 MDHEN and CDR2 SYDVKM. V shed 3 bases and J 8 bases; nucleotides not matched to a gene: 12. CDR3 length equals 15 residues. This chain's CDR3 is CASSFHLQGIGGYTF. DNA for the CDR3: TGTGCCAGCAGTTTCCACTTACAGGGGATTGGGGGCTACACCTTC.

Turning to this clone: A much larger clone differs by one base, so this may be a read error. Additional DNA sequences in this sample encode the identical CDR3. As DNA, the CDR3 is TGCGCCAGCAGCTTTTCGCCGCCAAGGGGGCGATGGGAGACCCAATACTTC. It codes for CASSFSPPRGRWETQYF. The rearrangement links TRBV4-1 to TRBJ2-5; 7 bases fit TRBD1. The CDR3 runs 17 residues. Germline V gene data show CDR1 as MGHRA and CDR2 as YSYEKL.

This chain links TRBV7-9 with TRBJ1-5; no clear D. Trimming cost V 3 bases and J 3 bases, with 9 bases left between them. Germline V gene sequence: CDR1 SEHNR, CDR2 FQNEAQ (reference sequence). The CDR3 is made up of 14 amino acids. CDR3 sequence (DNA): TGTGCCAGCAGCTTGGGAGGAAACAATCAGCCCCAGCATTTT. Its protein is CASSLGGNNQPQHF.

The CDR3 protein is CASSAQGTRNSPLHF. The CDR3 coding sequence is TGTGCCAGCAGCGCCCAGGGAACCCGGAATTCACCCCTCCACTTT. The chain couples TRBV9 to TRBJ1-6; D might be TRBD1 (5 bases). Trimming shortened V by 3 bases and J by 7 bases, and 14 bases separated the two germline ends. This CDR3 has 15 residues. Germline V gene data show CDR1 as SGDLS and CDR2 as YYNGEE.

The chain links TRBV19 to TRBJ1-5, with 10 bases matching TRBD1. Germline CDR1 LNHDA, CDR2 SQIVND (reference sequence). This CDR3 region has 15 residues. V lost 5 bases, J lost 5 bases, and 6 bases stayed unmatched. In DNA, the CDR3 is TGTGCCAGTAGTGGGATAGACAGGGGGCATCAGCCCCAGCATTTT. It translates to CASSGIDRGHQPQHF.

This clone was detected once. The gene calls are TRBV6-6 and TRBJ2-5; tentative D call: TRBD1 (6 bases). The V end was cut by 2 bases, the J end by 5 bases, with 9 bases between. CDR3 length equals 13 residues. Germline values: CDR1 MNHNY, CDR2 SVGAGI (reference sequence). For the CDR3, the DNA is TGTGCCAGCAGTTACGGGGGCAGTGAGACCCAGTACTTC. It is translated as CASSYGGSETQYF.

The chain links TRBV5-1 to TRBJ1-1, with 8 bases that match TRBD1. This CDR3 region has 13 residues. Germline loops: CDR1 SGHRS, CDR2 YFSETQ. V shed 4 bases, J shed 11 bases, and the junction held 10 bases outside the gene matches. In DNA, the CDR3 is TGCGCCAGCAGCACCGGACAGGGCGGTGTTGCTTTCTTT. It specifies CASSTGQGGVAFF.

The gene calls are TRBV5-1 and TRBJ2-7; 9 bases agree with TRBD1. The J segment lost 5 bases and the V segment lost 6 bases, leaving 9 bases of the junction unmatched. Germline V gene lookup returns CDR1 SGHRS and CDR2 YFSETQ. This CDR3 has 14 residues. CDR3 DNA: TGCGCCAGCAATCCACAGGGGGCTAGCGACGAGCAGTACTTC. It is translated as CASNPQGASDEQYF.

The J gene is TRBJ1-2, the V gene TRBV18; perhaps TRBD1 as D (5 bases). The CDR3 contains 13 residues. CDR1 KGHSH and CDR2 LQKENI come from the germline V gene. Trimming stripped 3 bases from V and 4 bases from J, with 9 bases between. The CDR3 loop is CASSPQGVYGYTF. The CDR3 region has the DNA TGTGCCAGCTCACCGCAGGGTGTCTATGGCTACACCTTC. Complete variable domain (other parts from reference TRBV18 and TRBJ1-2): NAGVMQNPRHLVRRRGQEARLRCSPMKGHSHVYWYRQLPEEGLKFMVYLQKENIIDESGMPKERFSAEFPKEGPSILRIQQVVRGDSAAYFCASSPQGVYGYTFGSGTRLTVV.

The sample holds one count of this clone. This chain links TRBV5-4 with TRBJ1-1, with 7 bases matching TRBD1. V gave up 5 bases and J gave up 7 bases; unmatched junction bases: 11. CDR3 length equals 14 residues. From germline, CDR1 is SGHNT and CDR2 YYREEE (reference sequence). The CDR3 protein is CASRITTGTDEAFF. The CDR3, as DNA: TGTGCCAGCAGAATTACTACTGGGACAGATGAAGCTTTCTTT.

A remark on this clone: Different DNA sequences within this sample yield the same CDR3. The rearrangement joins TRBV27 to TRBJ1-1, with 10 nucleotides matching TRBD1. Trimming removed 3 bases from V and 2 bases from J; junction bases left unmatched: 3. The CDR3 runs 15 residues. Germline CDR1 is MNHEY and CDR2 is SMNVEV (reference sequence). The CDR3 here is CASSLGDRGNTEAFF. The CDR3 DNA sequence: TGTGCCAGCAGTTTGGGGGACAGGGGAAACACTGAAGCTTTCTTT.

The rearrangement uses TRBV27 and TRBJ2-3, with D possibly matching TRBD2 (6 bases). CDR1 MNHEY and CDR2 SMNVEV come from the germline V gene (reference sequence). The CDR3 loop spans 16 amino acids. Trimming took off 0 bases at V and 5 bases at J, with 15 bases between the two ends. CDR3 in DNA: TGTGCCAGCAGTTTATCCGCGACTAGTTACGGAGATACGCAGTATTTT. Amino acid sequence: CASSLSATSYGDTQYF.

V usage is TRBV20-1 and J usage is TRBJ2-1; D gene unclear. The CDR3 length is 12 residues. Germline-derived CDR1 and CDR2 are DFQATT and SNEGSKA (reference sequence). V was shortened by 3 bases and J by 8 bases, with 11 bases between the two germline ends. This CDR3 reads CSASGETDEQFF. As DNA, the CDR3 is TGCAGTGCTAGTGGAGAGACTGATGAGCAGTTCTTC.

The chain employs TRBV27 and TRBJ1-5; D is possibly TRBD1 (6 bases). The V end lost 6 bases, the J end lost 2 bases, and 14 bases lay between the germline ends. The CDR3 totals 15 residues. Germline loops: CDR1 MNHEY, CDR2 SMNVEV (reference sequence). The CDR3 nucleotides read TGTGCCAGCAGAGCCCAGGGGACCGGCAATCAGCCCCAGCATTTT. Translated, it gives CASRAQGTGNQPQHF.

The V gene is TRBV28, the J gene TRBJ2-7, with TRBD1 identical over 9 bases. With V trimmed by 10 bases and J by 3 bases, 4 bases remained unmatched. CDR1 is MDHEN, CDR2 SYDVKM, per germline. CDR3 length: 12 amino acids. The CDR3 sequence: CATHRGLYEQYF. In DNA, the CDR3 is TGTGCCACTCACAGGGGGCTCTACGAGCAGTACTTC.

Only one count was recorded for this clone. This sequence joins TRBV28 and TRBJ1-5, with D possibly being TRBD1 (6 bases). The ends were cut back, 5 bases at V and 3 bases at J, with 14 bases in the middle. Germline V gene lookup returns CDR1 MDHEN and CDR2 SYDVKM. CDR3 size: 15 residues. The CDR3 DNA reads TGTGCCAGCAGTGCACAACAGGGCTTCAATCAGCCCCAGCATTTT. Translating gives CASSAQQGFNQPQHF. The entire variable domain, with the rest obtained from reference TRBV28 and TRBJ1-5, is as follows: DVKVTQSSRYLVKRTGEKVFLECVQDMDHENMFWYRQDPGLGLRLIYFSYDVKMKEKGDIPEGYSVSREKKERFSLILESASTNQTSMYLCASSAQQGFNQPQHFGDGTRLSIL.

The chain has TRBV9 and TRBJ1-2; D unresolved. CDR1 SGDLS and CDR2 YYNGEE come from the germline V gene. V was pared by 4 bases and J by 4 bases, with 14 bases between. This CDR3 has 14 amino acids. CDR3 in DNA: TGTGCCAGCAGCCCGGCCAGTGCGGTCTATGGCTACACCTTC. Translating it yields CASSPASAVYGYTF.

The V gene is TRBV7-2, the J gene TRBJ1-5, with D hard to call. Germline CDR1 and CDR2: SGHTA and FQGNSA. Deletions cut 5 bases from V and 0 bases from J, with 14 bases between. This CDR3 region has 16 residues. CDR3 bases: TGTGCCAGCAGCCAATACAACATCCATAGCAATCAGCCCCAGCATTTT. This encodes CASSQYNIHSNQPQHF.

This clone was counted many times. This chain joins TRBV19 and TRBJ1-2, with 7 bases identical to TRBD1. This CDR3 has 16 residues. Germline values: CDR1 LNHDA, CDR2 SQIVND (reference sequence). V gave up 5 bases and J gave up 2 bases; unmatched junction bases: 11. CDR3 protein: CASSSSGTGENYGYTF. The CDR3 nucleotides read TGTGCCAGTAGTTCCTCGGGAACAGGGGAGAACTATGGCTACACCTTC.

This chain joins TRBV29-1 and TRBJ2-7, with 9 nucleotides matching TRBD1. The CDR3 sequence is 15 residues long. After removal of 6 bases from V and 5 bases from J, the junction contained 14 bases not matched to a gene. The germline CDR1 and CDR2 sequences are SQVTM and ANQGSEA. The CDR3 spells CSVVDRDRVGDEQYF. The DNA of the CDR3 is TGCAGCGTAGTTGACCGGGACAGGGTCGGCGACGAGCAGTACTTC.

The V gene is TRBV28, the J gene TRBJ2-1, with TRBD2 matching 12 bases. Germline CDR1 MDHEN, CDR2 SYDVKM. V gave up 5 bases and J gave up 4 bases; unmatched junction bases: 12. The CDR3 covers 18 residues. The CDR3 sequence: CASSLPGALAGGYNEQFF. In DNA, the CDR3 is TGTGCCAGCAGTCTCCCAGGGGCGCTAGCGGGAGGGTACAATGAGCAGTTCTTC.

The gene calls are TRBV7-9 and TRBJ1-1; 9 nucleotides agree with TRBD1. V lost 6 bases and J lost 0; bases outside the gene matches: 11. The CDR3 is 17 amino acids. Per the germline V gene, CDR1 is SEHNR and CDR2 is FQNEAQ (reference sequence). This CDR3 reads CASRSGTGTILNTEAFF. CDR3 nucleotides: TGTGCCAGCAGATCCGGGACAGGGACGATATTGAACACTGAAGCTTTCTTT. The complete variable domain, with remaining parts taken from reference TRBV7-9 and TRBJ1-1, reads DTGVSQNPRHKITKRGQNVTFRCDPISEHNRLYWYRQTLGQGPEFLTYFQNEAQLEKSRLLSDRFSAERPKGSFSTLEIQRTEQGDSAMYLCASRSGTGTILNTEAFFGQGTRLTVV.

The CDR3 nucleotides are TGTGCCATCAGTGAGTCGACCGGCTCCGGGGACACCATATATTTT. Its translation: CAISESTGSGDTIYF. The V gene is TRBV10-3, the J gene TRBJ1-3; D call uncertain. CDR1 is ENHRY, CDR2 SYGVKD, per germline. Trimming left V 0 bases short and J 8 bases short, with 14 bases between. CDR3 length: 15 amino acids.